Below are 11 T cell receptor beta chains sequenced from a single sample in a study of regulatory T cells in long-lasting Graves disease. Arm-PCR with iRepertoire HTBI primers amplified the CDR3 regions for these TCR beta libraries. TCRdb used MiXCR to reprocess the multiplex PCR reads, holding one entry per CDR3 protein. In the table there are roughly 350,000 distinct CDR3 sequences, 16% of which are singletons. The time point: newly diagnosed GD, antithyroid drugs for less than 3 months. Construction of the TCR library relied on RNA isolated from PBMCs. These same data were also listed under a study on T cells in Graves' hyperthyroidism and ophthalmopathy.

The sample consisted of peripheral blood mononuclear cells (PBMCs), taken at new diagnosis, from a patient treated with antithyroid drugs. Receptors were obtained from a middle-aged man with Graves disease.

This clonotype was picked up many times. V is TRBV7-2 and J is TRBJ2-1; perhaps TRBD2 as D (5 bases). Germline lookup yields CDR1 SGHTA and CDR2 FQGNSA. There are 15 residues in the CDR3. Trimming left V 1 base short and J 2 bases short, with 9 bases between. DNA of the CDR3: TGTGCCAGCAGCTTAGAGGAGGCTACCTACAATGAGCAGTTCTTC. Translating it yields CASSLEEATYNEQFF.

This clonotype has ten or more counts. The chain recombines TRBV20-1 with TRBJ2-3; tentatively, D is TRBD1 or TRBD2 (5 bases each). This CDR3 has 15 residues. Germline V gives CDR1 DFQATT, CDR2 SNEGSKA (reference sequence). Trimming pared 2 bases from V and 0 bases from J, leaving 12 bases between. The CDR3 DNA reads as TGCAGTGCTAGAAGGTGGGGGAAAAGCACAGATACGCAGTATTTT. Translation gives CSARRWGKSTDTQYF.

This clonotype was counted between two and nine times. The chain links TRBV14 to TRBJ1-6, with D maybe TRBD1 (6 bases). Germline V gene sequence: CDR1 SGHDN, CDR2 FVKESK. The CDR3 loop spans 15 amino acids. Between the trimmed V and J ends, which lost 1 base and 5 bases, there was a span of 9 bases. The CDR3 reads CASSQGGGNNSPLHF. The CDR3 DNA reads TGTGCCAGCAGCCAAGGAGGGGGGAATAATTCACCCCTCCACTTT. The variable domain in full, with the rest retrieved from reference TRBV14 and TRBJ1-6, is EAGVTQFPSHSVIEKGQTVTLRCDPISGHDNLYWYRRVMGKEIKFLLHFVKESKQDESGMPNNRFLAERTGGTYSTLKVQPAELEDSGVYFCASSQGGGNNSPLHFGNGTRLTVT.

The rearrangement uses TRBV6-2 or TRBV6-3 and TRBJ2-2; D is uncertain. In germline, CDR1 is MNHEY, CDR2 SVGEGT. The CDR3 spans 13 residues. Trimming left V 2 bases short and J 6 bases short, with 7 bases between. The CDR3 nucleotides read TGTGCCAGCAGTTACACGTCTCCCGGGGAGCTGTTTTTT. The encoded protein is CASSYTSPGELFF.

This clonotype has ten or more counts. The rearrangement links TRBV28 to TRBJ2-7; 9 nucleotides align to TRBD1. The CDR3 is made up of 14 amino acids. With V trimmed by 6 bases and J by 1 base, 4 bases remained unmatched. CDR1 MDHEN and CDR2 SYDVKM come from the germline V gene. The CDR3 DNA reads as TGTGCCAGCAGGATCGGGACAGGGTCCTACGAGCAGTACTTC. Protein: CASRIGTGSYEQYF.

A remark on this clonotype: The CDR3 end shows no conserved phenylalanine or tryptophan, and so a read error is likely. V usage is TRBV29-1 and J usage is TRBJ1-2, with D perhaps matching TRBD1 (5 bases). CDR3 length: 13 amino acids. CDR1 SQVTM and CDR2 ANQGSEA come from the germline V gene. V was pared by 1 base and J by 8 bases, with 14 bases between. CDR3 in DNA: TGCAGCGTTGAAGCACCGGGACTCGGAGGCTACACCTCC. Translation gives CSVEAPGLGGYTS.

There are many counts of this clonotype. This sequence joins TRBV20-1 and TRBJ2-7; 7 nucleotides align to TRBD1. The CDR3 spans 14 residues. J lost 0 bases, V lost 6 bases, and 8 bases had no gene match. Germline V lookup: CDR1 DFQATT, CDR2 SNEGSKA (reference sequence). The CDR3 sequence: CSAGDSLFSYEQYF. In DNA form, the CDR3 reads TGCAGTGCGGGGGACAGCCTCTTCTCCTACGAGCAGTACTTC.

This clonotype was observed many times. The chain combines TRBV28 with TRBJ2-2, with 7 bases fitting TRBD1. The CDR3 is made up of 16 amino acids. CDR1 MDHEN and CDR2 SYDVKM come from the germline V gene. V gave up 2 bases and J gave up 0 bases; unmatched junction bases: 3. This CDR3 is CASSLLGQTNTGELFF. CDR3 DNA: TGTGCCAGCAGTTTACTGGGACAGACGAACACCGGGGAGCTGTTTTTT.

The CDR3 spells CASSLVSSGDTDTQYF. CDR3 DNA sequence: TGTGCCAGCAGCTTAGTCTCCAGCGGGGACACAGATACGCAGTATTTT. J is TRBJ2-3 and V is TRBV11-2, with TRBD2 matching 7 bases. V lost 1 base to trimming and J lost 2 bases; unmatched junction nucleotides: 6. CDR3 length: 16 amino acids. Germline V gene lookup returns CDR1 SGHAT and CDR2 FQNNGV.

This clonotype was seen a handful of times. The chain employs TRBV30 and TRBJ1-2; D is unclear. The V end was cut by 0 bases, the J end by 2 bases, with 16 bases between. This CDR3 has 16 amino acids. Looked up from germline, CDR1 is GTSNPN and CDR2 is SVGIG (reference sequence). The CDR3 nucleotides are TGTGCCTGGAGTGTCGAGGCAGGTCCCTTAAACTATGGCTACACCTTC. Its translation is CAWSVEAGPLNYGYTF.

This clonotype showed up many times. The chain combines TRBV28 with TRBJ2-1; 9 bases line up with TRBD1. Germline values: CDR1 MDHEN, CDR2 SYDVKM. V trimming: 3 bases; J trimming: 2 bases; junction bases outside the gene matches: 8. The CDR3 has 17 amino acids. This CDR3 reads CASSFLGQGFPYNEQFF. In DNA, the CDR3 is TGTGCCAGCAGTTTTTTAGGACAGGGGTTCCCCTACAATGAGCAGTTCTTC.